These 27 T cell receptor beta chains were sequenced from one sample in a study of control samples from healthy donors and cancer patients. Sequenced by immunoSEQ multiplex PCR; TCRdb stores in-frame clones only, minus some. The sample shows approximately 150,000 clones, under 95% of them seen only once. The sequenced sample was blood. These receptors all stem from a young man in good health.

V and J are TRBV7-2 and TRBJ1-2; possible D gene TRBD1, 5 bases. Trimming pared 1 base from V and 5 bases from J, leaving 14 bases between. This CDR3 has 15 amino acids. From germline, CDR1 is SGHTA and CDR2 FQGNSA. The CDR3 bases are TGTGCCAGCAGCTTAGGATCCGACAGCTTTTATGGCTACACCTTC. Its protein product is CASSLGSDSFYGYTF.

Points on this clone: One end of the junction varies from germline; a read error may be responsible. This CDR3 is also generated by other DNA sequences in the sample. Here the CDR3 DNA reads TGTGCCAGCAGTGAATGGGGGGGTATGAACACTGAGGCTTTCTTT. Its translation: CASSEWGGMNTEAFF. This rearrangement joins TRBV25-1 to TRBJ1-1, with D maybe TRBD1 (5 bases). Germline loops: CDR1 MGHDK, CDR2 SYGVNS. The CDR3 length is 15 residues.

This clone was observed once. In DNA form, the CDR3 reads TGTGCCAGCAGCCATAGCCGGGGGAGAGGGGACACTGAAGCTTTCTTT. The encoded protein is CASSHSRGRGDTEAFF. The chain recombines TRBV7-9 with TRBJ1-1, with TRBD1 as a possible D gene (5 bases). Trimming stripped 5 bases from V and 3 bases from J, with 19 bases between. The germline V gene encodes CDR1 SEHNR and CDR2 FQNEAQ (reference sequence). The CDR3 runs 16 residues.

The rearrangement joins TRBV7-9 to TRBJ2-5, with D perhaps matching TRBD2 (7 bases). The CDR3 consists of 18 residues. Trimming took off 3 bases at V and 10 bases at J, with 30 bases between the two ends. Germline assignment: CDR1 SEHNR and CDR2 FQNEAQ (reference sequence). This chain's CDR3 is CASSFWRAGLSHSGDQYF. CDR3 DNA sequence: TGTGCCAGCAGCTTCTGGAGGGCGGGACTAAGTCATTCAGGGGACCAGTACTTC.

The chain is built from TRBV11-2 and TRBJ1-1; D might be TRBD1 (6 bases). CDR1 SGHAT and CDR2 FQNNGV come from the germline V gene. Trimming left V 5 bases short and J 8 bases short, with 9 bases between. The CDR3 is made up of 11 amino acids. The CDR3 here is CASSRTVEAFF. CDR3 DNA sequence: TGTGCCAGCAGCCGGACAGTCGAAGCTTTCTTT.

CDR3 residues: CASSLVSVNTEAFF. The CDR3 DNA follows: TGTGCCAGCAGTTTAGTCTCCGTGAACACTGAAGCTTTCTTT. The chain recombines TRBV28 with TRBJ1-1; D unresolved. With 2 bases removed from V and 0 bases from J, the gap between germline ends came to 7 bases. Germline V CDR1 and CDR2: MDHEN, SYDVKM. The CDR3 contains 14 residues.

The chain links TRBV2 to TRBJ1-4; the D gene is possibly TRBD1 (5 bases). The CDR3 has 14 amino acids. Germline V gene data show CDR1 as SNHLY and CDR2 as FYNNEI. The ends were cut back, 6 bases at V and 0 bases at J, with 8 bases in the middle. For the CDR3, the DNA is TGTGCCAGCAGGGAGACAGCAACTAATGAAAAACTGTTTTTT. Residues: CASRETATNEKLFF.

The chain links TRBV3-1 (or the pseudogene TRBV3-2) to TRBJ1-2; D ambiguous. Trimming pared 1 base from V and 8 bases from J, leaving 11 bases between. Germline CDR1 reads LGHDT; CDR2 reads YNNKEL (reference sequence). The CDR3 has 13 amino acids. CDR3 nucleotides: TGTGCCAGCAGCCAAGCCGAGGGCCAAGGCTACACCTTC. This sequence encodes CASSQAEGQGYTF.

The CDR3 DNA is TGTGCCAGCAGTTACGATCAGCGGGGATTCACAGATACGCAGTATTTT. Its translation: CASSYDQRGFTDTQYF. The chain uses TRBV6-5 and TRBJ2-3; TRBD2 matches 7 bases. This CDR3 is 16 amino acids long. V shed 2 bases and J 2 bases; nucleotides not matched to a gene: 7. CDR1 and CDR2 (germline): MNHEY, SVGAGI.

V is TRBV3-1 (or the pseudogene TRBV3-2) and J is TRBJ1-4; D gene unclear. Deletions cut 1 base from V and 8 bases from J, with 8 bases between. Germline V gene data show CDR1 as LGHDT and CDR2 as YNNKEL (reference sequence). The CDR3 has 13 residues. CDR3 amino acids: CASSQGTIEKLFF. The CDR3 coding sequence is TGTGCCAGCAGCCAAGGGACGATAGAAAAACTGTTTTTT.

This chain connects TRBV7-2 to TRBJ2-7, with 8 nucleotides matching TRBD2. Unmatched junction bases numbered 4, after V lost 1 base and J lost 2 bases. Germline CDR1 SGHTA, CDR2 FQGNSA. The CDR3 runs 15 residues. The CDR3 nucleotides are TGTGCCAGCAGCTTAGTCCCAGCGGGGGCCTACGAGCAGTACTTC. Translation: CASSLVPAGAYEQYF.

The chain recombines TRBV3-1 (or the pseudogene TRBV3-2) with TRBJ1-2; 7 bases map to TRBD1. CDR1 is LGHDT, CDR2 YNNKEL, per germline (reference sequence). Trimming took 3 bases from V and 2 from J; bases not matched to a gene: 12. The CDR3 runs 17 residues. CDR3 protein: CASSQVGTAEINYGYTF. In nucleotides, the CDR3 is TGTGCCAGCAGCCAGGTCGGGACAGCAGAAATAAACTATGGCTACACCTTC.

The gene calls are TRBV7-3 and TRBJ2-3; 10 nucleotides align to TRBD2. Germline CDR1 SGHTA, CDR2 FQGTGA. The CDR3 spans 18 residues. The V gene end was trimmed by 0 bases and the J gene end by 4 bases; junction bases not matched to a gene: 10. The CDR3 loop reads CASSLTKKLAGTADTQYF. Written as DNA, the CDR3 is TGTGCCAGCAGCTTAACGAAGAAACTAGCGGGAACAGCAGATACGCAGTATTTT.

The chain recombines TRBV5-6 with TRBJ1-6; D uncertain. CDR1 is SGHDT, CDR2 YYEEEE, per germline. This CDR3 is built from 13 residues. Trimming took 0 bases from V and 10 from J, leaving 8 bases between them. In DNA form, the CDR3 reads TGTGCCAGCAGCTTGGTCGGGGAATCACCCCTCCACTTT. Translation: CASSLVGESPLHF.

V and J are TRBV5-1 and TRBJ1-5; no definite D call. Per germline, CDR1 SGHRS and CDR2 YFSETQ. The CDR3 sequence is 14 residues long. Between the trimmed V and J ends, which lost 2 bases and 6 bases, there was a span of 12 bases. The CDR3: CASSLGGPGQPQHF. The CDR3 DNA reads as TGCGCCAGCAGCTTAGGAGGGCCGGGTCAGCCCCAGCATTTT. Full variable domain (outside the CDR3, taken from reference TRBV5-1 and TRBJ1-5): KAGVTQTPRYLIKTRGQQVTLSCSPISGHRSVSWYQQTPGQGLQFLFEYFSETQRNKGNFPGRFSGRQFSNSRSEMNVSTLELGDSALYLCASSLGGPGQPQHFGDGTRLSIL.

The chain uses TRBV2 and TRBJ1-3; 7 nucleotides match TRBD1. After removal of 10 bases from V and 0 bases from J, the junction contained 9 bases not matched to a gene. Per the germline V gene, CDR1 is SNHLY and CDR2 is FYNNEI. The CDR3 consists of 15 residues. The CDR3 DNA reads as TGTGCCATTGCACCAGGGGGAACCTCTGGAAACACCATATATTTT. This codes for CAIAPGGTSGNTIYF.

The V and J genes are TRBV19 and TRBJ1-6; maybe TRBD1 (5 bases). The CDR3 runs 13 residues. V was clipped by 3 bases and J by 9 bases, with 9 bases between them. The germline V gene has CDR1 LNHDA and CDR2 SQIVND (reference sequence). The CDR3 sequence is CASSIPGTSPLHF. The CDR3 DNA sequence: TGTGCCAGTAGTATTCCCGGGACTTCACCCCTCCACTTT.

The rearrangement uses TRBV6-5 and TRBJ1-1; unclear D gene. In germline, CDR1 is MNHEY, CDR2 SVGAGI. V gave up 8 bases and J gave up 5 bases, with 12 bases separating them. The CDR3 contains 12 residues. The CDR3 here is CASWMGSTEAFF. The CDR3 nucleotides are TGTGCCAGCTGGATGGGGAGTACTGAAGCTTTCTTT.

The J gene is TRBJ2-3, the V gene TRBV7-2, with 13 nucleotides matching TRBD2. Germline-derived CDR1 and CDR2 are SGHTA and FQGNSA. V lost 4 bases, J lost 4 bases, and 2 bases stayed unmatched. The CDR3 contains 15 residues. The CDR3 is CASSSGLAGPDTQYF. Here the CDR3 DNA reads TGTGCCAGCAGCTCGGGACTAGCGGGGCCAGATACGCAGTATTTT.

The chain links TRBV6-5 to TRBJ2-3; the match to TRBD2 covers 9 bases. V shed 6 bases and J 4 bases; nucleotides not matched to a gene: 5. Per germline, CDR1 MNHEY and CDR2 SVGAGI. The length of the CDR3 is 14 residues. The CDR3: CASSPRGRADTQYF. The CDR3 DNA sequence: TGTGCCAGCAGCCCACGCGGGAGGGCAGATACGCAGTATTTT.

The rearrangement joins TRBV18 to TRBJ1-2; D is unresolved. Deletions cut 3 bases from V and 4 bases from J, with 15 bases between. CDR3 size: 15 residues. Germline CDR1 is KGHSH and CDR2 is LQKENI. This CDR3 reads CASSPRSGNGYGYTF. As DNA, the CDR3 is TGTGCCAGCTCACCCCGTTCGGGGAATGGCTATGGCTACACCTTC.

This chain links TRBV9 with TRBJ1-1; 7 bases align to TRBD1. Germline V lookup: CDR1 SGDLS, CDR2 YYNGEE. The junction had 4 bases not matched to a gene; V was cut back by 4 bases and J by 1 base. This CDR3 spans 14 amino acids. This chain's CDR3 is CASSPRQGNTEAFF. As DNA, the CDR3 is TGTGCCAGCAGCCCGCGACAGGGGAACACTGAAGCTTTCTTT.

In DNA form, the CDR3 reads TGCGCCAGCAGCTTGGAGGGGGATCCTGAAGCTTTCTTT. Translating it yields CASSLEGDPEAFF. The chain couples TRBV5-1 to TRBJ1-1; weak D call: TRBD1 (6 bases). Trimming removed 0 bases at V and 6 bases at J, with 9 bases between. The CDR3 loop spans 13 amino acids. Germline lookup yields CDR1 SGHRS and CDR2 YFSETQ.

The V gene is TRBV4-3, the J gene TRBJ1-1; D gene ambiguous. V lost 1 base to trimming and J lost 2 bases, with 8 bases between them. Looked up from germline, CDR1 is LGHNA and CDR2 is YSLEER. CDR3 length equals 14 residues. This chain's CDR3 is CASSQVAGNTEAFF. Here the CDR3 DNA reads TGCGCCAGCAGCCAAGTAGCGGGTAACACTGAAGCTTTCTTT.

CDR3 protein: CATSSFRANTGELFF. DNA for the CDR3: TGTGCCACCAGCAGCTTTCGCGCGAACACCGGGGAGCTGTTTTTT. The chain joins TRBV15 to TRBJ2-2; D is unresolved. CDR3 length: 15 amino acids. With 3 bases removed from V and 0 bases from J, the gap between germline ends came to 8 bases. Germline V gene sequence: CDR1 LNHNV, CDR2 YYDKDF (reference sequence).

The chain links TRBV9 to TRBJ2-2; 9 bases are a match to TRBD1. J was trimmed by 5 bases and V by 7 bases; bases with no gene match: 9. This CDR3 spans 15 amino acids. The germline V gene encodes CDR1 SGDLS and CDR2 YYNGEE. This CDR3 reads CASALRDRVTGELFF. In nucleotides, the CDR3 is TGTGCCAGCGCACTCCGGGACAGGGTTACCGGGGAGCTGTTTTTT.

Here the CDR3 DNA reads TGTGCCAGCAGCTCCCGAGGGCGGAATAATTCACCCCTCCACTTT. Translation: CASSSRGRNNSPLHF. The chain employs TRBV11-3 and TRBJ1-6; no clear D. This CDR3 contains 15 residues. CDR1 and CDR2 (germline): SGHNT, YENEEA. V was clipped by 4 bases and J by 5 bases, with 12 bases between them.